Listed below are T cell receptor beta chains from one sample, sequenced in a study of T cell repertoires in cytomegalovirus infection. TCRdb independently ran MiXCR on the reads; one entry per CDR3 protein. Of 100,000 or so distinct CDR3 sequences listed, under 25% were seen once; the top ten hold 39%. Source material: CD8+ T cells from PBMCs. Receptor source: a human donor in good health (CMV status not recorded). Some clones in this sample may be carry-over from other donors' samples. Each CDR3 is given with its conserved first and last residue. Only part of the rows carry a size: once, few, many, or a class if the clone is expanded.

size: NA
J: TRBJ1-1
V: TRBV10-3
CDR3: CAIRSTGGNTEAFF

size: NA
J: TRBJ2-5
V: TRBV12-3/TRBV12-4
CDR3: CASSGEFGGPPPKETQYF

size: few
J: TRBJ2-5
V: TRBV5-8
CDR3: CASTPSRGSGPGETQYF

size: NA
J: TRBJ2-1
V: TRBV11-2
CDR3: CASSLELAPSYNEQFF

size: NA
J: TRBJ1-2
V: TRBV27
CDR3: CASSLSTGENGYTF

size: NA
J: TRBJ2-2
V: TRBV27
CDR3: CASSLDWGQGELFF

size: many
J: TRBJ1-1
V: TRBV4-1
CDR3: CASSQDLGPRVDTEAFF

size: NA
J: TRBJ1-2
V: TRBV6-2/TRBV6-3
CDR3: CASSSPGYTF

size: few
J: TRBJ2-7
V: TRBV11-2
CDR3: CASSYGEATYEQYF

size: few
J: TRBJ2-1
V: TRBV12-3/TRBV12-4
CDR3: CASSRDLAGGLIF

size: NA
J: TRBJ2-5
V: TRBV5-1
CDR3: CASSKGGAPETQYF

size: NA
J: TRBJ1-1
V: TRBV7-9
CDR3: CASSWVSGGRSTEAFF

size: few
J: TRBJ2-7
V: TRBV20-1
CDR3: CSPRGANDEQYF

size: NA
J: TRBJ1-5
V: TRBV28
CDR3: CASSLTGDSNQPQHF

size: NA
J: TRBJ2-3
V: TRBV28
CDR3: CASSFGSGSTDTQYF

size: NA
J: TRBJ1-1
V: TRBV12-3/TRBV12-4
CDR3: CASSTTGPEAFF

size: many
J: TRBJ2-7
V: TRBV29-1
CDR3: CSVEGTEESTGYEQYF

size: once
J: TRBJ2-7
V: TRBV5-6
CDR3: CASSQGIYEQYF

size: many
J: TRBJ2-1
V: TRBV7-2
CDR3: CASSPGSGGHYNEQFF

size: NA
J: TRBJ1-4
V: TRBV28
CDR3: CASSPAGNEKLFF

size: few
J: TRBJ1-5
V: TRBV10-2
CDR3: CASSEGKTYSNQPQHF

size: few
J: TRBJ1-1
V: TRBV2
CDR3: CASRARWGREDTEAFF

size: NA
J: TRBJ2-5
V: TRBV2
CDR3: CASSENLFQETQYF

size: NA
J: TRBJ2-5
V: TRBV12-3/TRBV12-4
CDR3: CASSPSGGGTLGETQYF

size: NA
J: TRBJ1-1
V: TRBV2
CDR3: CARGGLGGTEAFF

size: few
J: TRBJ1-1
V: TRBV19
CDR3: CASSISPQGYTEAFF

size: NA
J: TRBJ2-5
V: TRBV19
CDR3: CASSIMGTSQETQYF

size: many
J: TRBJ1-5
V: TRBV28
CDR3: CASNYGNAGPQPQHF

size: many
J: TRBJ1-5
V: TRBV7-2
CDR3: CASSLAPPGVNQPQHF

size: few
J: TRBJ2-1
V: TRBV7-9
CDR3: CASSPFGYRSSYNEQFF

size: medium-sized
J: TRBJ1-2
V: TRBV7-2
CDR3: CASSSEAAGEQFGYTF

size: few
J: TRBJ2-5
V: TRBV18
CDR3: CASSPGGSETQYF

size: few
J: TRBJ2-1
V: TRBV7-2
CDR3: CASSPIQLAVEQFF